This T cell receptor beta chain was sequenced during a study of cytomegalovirus exposure and HLA in healthy donors. The PCR ran on 60 Vbeta and 13 Jbeta primers. TCRdb keeps only in-frame clones here, not all; method: immunoSEQ multiplex PCR. The table includes 60,000 or so clones, approximately 80% detected once. This CDR3 is built from 12 residues. CDR1 is GTSNPN and CDR2 is SVGIG in the germline V gene (reference sequence). The sequencing sample was made of PBMCs. The chain joins TRBV30 to TRBJ2-5; D is undetermined. The J call may be mistaken, given a closer DNA end match to TRBJ2-7. This TCR was sampled from a female donor in good health and CMV-seronegative. CDR3 in DNA: TGTGCCTGGAGTCCGTATAGTTACGAGCAGTACTTC. Translation: CAWSPYSYEQYF.